A single sample is the source of the 18 T cell receptor beta chains below, sequenced in a study of patients and donors after allogeneic stem cell transplantation (dated by TCRdb to the early 2020s). The library relied on RT-PCR. Sequencing took place on a NextSeq 550. TCRdb reran the public reads through fastp at Q25 and MiXCR, keeping productive beta chains. CDR3 protein sequences are deduplicated, and each keeps its most common genes and DNA. Here the sample has 30,000 to 40,000 distinct CDR3 sequences; 37% occur a single time. The ten largest clones represent 76% of the sample. Sequencing used blood, either unsorted or a sorted T cell fraction (not recorded which). All receptors come from a human donor who was either an allogeneic HSCT recipient or a stem cell or donor lymphocyte infusion donor (not recorded which). It is not recorded whose cells these are; they may come from a transplant donor.

This clonotype occurred a few times. V and J are TRBV7-2 and TRBJ1-3; no definite D call. Trimming took off 5 bases at V and 1 base at J, with 6 bases between the two ends. The CDR3 sequence is 13 residues long. Germline loops: CDR1 SGHTA, CDR2 FQGNSA. CDR3 loop: CASSVHSGNTIYF. The CDR3 DNA reads as TGTGCCAGCAGCGTTCATTCTGGAAACACCATATATTTT.

The chain recombines TRBV6-5 with TRBJ1-1; D uncertain. The ends were cut back, 8 bases at V and 1 base at J, with 17 bases in the middle. Per germline, CDR1 MNHEY and CDR2 SVGAGI. This CDR3 contains 15 residues. The CDR3 reads CASGVTQRKNTEAFF. The CDR3 DNA is TGTGCCAGCGGGGTGACACAAAGGAAGAACACTGAAGCTTTCTTT.

This clonotype has more than one count but fewer than ten. V gene TRBV7-9 combines with J gene TRBJ1-1; D gene unclear. The length of the CDR3 is 16 residues. Germline CDR1 is SEHNR and CDR2 is FQNEAQ (reference sequence). Trimming left V 5 bases short and J 0 bases short, with 16 bases between. The CDR3 sequence: CASSVPPIGVNTEAFF. The CDR3 DNA reads as TGTGCCAGCAGCGTACCACCAATCGGGGTGAACACTGAAGCTTTCTTT.

This clonotype occurred a few times. This chain connects TRBV5-1 to TRBJ2-3; no definite D call. V lost 2 bases, J lost 1 base, and 11 bases lay in between. Germline lookup yields CDR1 SGHRS and CDR2 YFSETQ. The CDR3 is 15 residues long. CDR3 loop: CASSFYGDGTDTQYF. Written as DNA, the CDR3 is TGCGCCAGCAGCTTCTATGGGGATGGCACAGATACGCAGTATTTT. The full variable domain, with the rest looked up from reference TRBV5-1 and TRBJ2-3, is KAGVTQTPRYLIKTRGQQVTLSCSPISGHRSVSWYQQTPGQGLQFLFEYFSETQRNKGNFPGRFSGRQFSNSRSEMNVSTLELGDSALYLCASSFYGDGTDTQYFGPGTRLTVL.

The rearrangement uses TRBV10-1 and TRBJ2-1, with D perhaps TRBD1 or TRBD2 (6 bases each). CDR1 is WNHNN and CDR2 is SYGVQD in the germline V gene (reference sequence). The CDR3 has 15 residues. V lost 6 bases to trimming and J lost 5 bases, with 17 bases between them. This CDR3 reads CASSPWRGLDNEQFF. The CDR3 DNA is TGCGCCAGCAGCCCCTGGAGGGGGTTGGACAATGAGCAGTTCTTC.

This clonotype was detected only a few times. The chain joins TRBV15 to TRBJ2-1; D is unresolved. V lost 0 bases, J lost 8 bases, and 11 bases lay in between. Germline V gene data show CDR1 as LNHNV and CDR2 as YYDKDF (reference sequence). This CDR3 contains 14 residues. The CDR3, as DNA: TGTGCCACCAGCAGAGATCCGATTTCCGATGAGCAGTTCTTC. It codes for CATSRDPISDEQFF. The full variable domain, with the rest looked up from reference TRBV15 and TRBJ2-1, is DAMVIQNPRYQVTQFGKPVTLSCSQTLNHNVMYWYQQKSSQAPKLLFHYYDKDFNNEADTPDNFQSRRPNTSFCFLDIRSPGLGDTAMYLCATSRDPISDEQFFGPGTRLTVL.

The chain recombines TRBV12-3 or TRBV12-4 with TRBJ2-1; 8 bases are a match to TRBD2. V dropped 4 bases and J dropped 7; count of bases not matched to a gene: 15. The CDR3 covers 17 residues. CDR3 bases: TGTGCCAGCAGTTCAGGATCCGGGACTAGGACTGATAATGAGCAGTTCTTC. This translates into CASSSGSGTRTDNEQFF.

The chain combines TRBV7-8 with TRBJ2-3, with unresolved D. The CDR3 is 13 residues long. The ends were cut back, 2 bases at V and 5 bases at J, with 8 bases in the middle. Germline values: CDR1 SGHVS, CDR2 FQNEAQ. The CDR3 is CASSLSAGDTQYF. The CDR3 DNA reads as TGTGCCAGCAGCTTAAGTGCTGGAGATACGCAGTATTTT.

This chain uses TRBV20-1 with TRBJ1-2, with 7 bases lining up with TRBD1. CDR1 is DFQATT and CDR2 is SNEGSKA in the germline V gene (reference sequence). The CDR3 sequence is 16 residues long. The V and J ends lost 5 bases and 0 bases, in that order; junction bases with no gene match: 12. The CDR3 loop reads CSAYGGGTETNYGYTF. CDR3 nucleotide sequence: TGCAGTGCTTATGGAGGGGGCACTGAGACTAACTATGGCTACACCTTC.

This clonotype is classed as large. This chain links TRBV10-3 with TRBJ1-5; D not resolved. This CDR3 is 16 amino acids long. Germline V gives CDR1 ENHRY, CDR2 SYGVKD. V dropped 0 bases and J dropped 0 bases, with 9 bases sitting between them. The DNA of the CDR3 is TGTGCCATCAGTGAGTCACGGCAGGATAGCAATCAGCCCCAGCATTTT. The encoded protein is CAISESRQDSNQPQHF.

This chain connects TRBV30 to TRBJ1-3; D is possibly TRBD1 (5 bases). V dropped 0 bases and J dropped 4 bases, with 22 bases sitting between them. The CDR3 sequence is 18 residues long. Germline V lookup: CDR1 GTSNPN, CDR2 SVGIG (reference sequence). The CDR3 nucleotides read TGTGCCTGGAGTGTATTAGTCAATGAGGGGCCTGACGGAAACACCATATATTTT. It specifies CAWSVLVNEGPDGNTIYF.

This clonotype showed up just a few times. The chain recombines TRBV7-9 with TRBJ2-4, with D perhaps matching TRBD1 (5 bases). CDR3 length equals 12 residues. Trimming shortened V by 5 bases and J by 15 bases, and 17 bases separated the two germline ends. Germline V CDR1 and CDR2: SEHNR, FQNEAQ (reference sequence). This chain's CDR3 is CASSAMDTSRYF. CDR3 in DNA: TGTGCCAGCAGCGCGATGGACACATCGCGGTACTTC.

This clonotype has just a few counts. The chain joins TRBV4-1 to TRBJ2-7; 9 bases line up with TRBD2. Germline V gene data show CDR1 as MGHRA and CDR2 as YSYEKL. Trimming took 2 bases from V and 0 from J; bases not matched to a gene: 5. The CDR3 consists of 16 residues. Written as DNA, the CDR3 is TGCGCCAGCAGCCAACGACTAGCGGATATCTCCTACGAGCAGTACTTC. Translated: CASSQRLADISYEQYF.

CDR3 region: CASSLCMEGTEAFF. The CDR3 DNA reads TGTGCCAGCAGCTTATGTATGGAGGGCACTGAAGCTTTCTTT. The genes are TRBV7-2 and TRBJ1-1; D gene unclear. CDR1 is SGHTA and CDR2 is FQGNSA in the germline V gene. The length of the CDR3 is 14 residues. Trimming took off 2 bases at V and 4 bases at J, with 11 bases between the two ends.

This clonotype was recorded only once. The V and J genes are TRBV24-1 and TRBJ2-1; 7 bases are a match to TRBD2. J lost 7 bases, V lost 0 bases, and 2 bases had no gene match. The CDR3 is made up of 14 amino acids. Germline V CDR1 and CDR2: KGHDR, SFDVKD. CDR3 amino acids: CATSDLLGGNEQFF. In nucleotides, the CDR3 is TGTGCCACCAGTGATTTGTTGGGAGGGAATGAGCAGTTCTTC.

The CDR3 protein is CASSLSQLVGANTGELFF. DNA for the CDR3: TGTGCCAGCAGCTTATCCCAATTAGTCGGGGCGAACACCGGGGAGCTGTTTTTT. The genes are TRBV13 and TRBJ2-2; D may be TRBD2 (5 bases). CDR1 and CDR2 from the germline V gene are PRHDT and FYEKMQ (reference sequence). This CDR3 region has 18 residues. V was clipped by 2 bases and J by 0 bases, with 16 bases between them.

V gene TRBV20-1 combines with J gene TRBJ1-1; D gene uncertain. Germline V CDR1 and CDR2: DFQATT, SNEGSKA (reference sequence). This CDR3 contains 15 residues. V was shortened by 3 bases and J by 0 bases, with 14 bases between the two germline ends. As DNA, the CDR3 is TGCAGTGCTAGGGGTATACTTCCCATGAACACTGAAGCTTTCTTT. Its protein is CSARGILPMNTEAFF.

The chain links TRBV4-1 to TRBJ2-7; 10 bases are shared with TRBD1. V lost 4 bases to trimming and J lost 0 bases; unmatched junction nucleotides: 3. Germline-derived CDR1 and CDR2 are MGHRA and YSYEKL. The CDR3 has 15 amino acids. DNA of the CDR3: TGCGCCAGCAGCCCCCGGGACAGGGGCTCCTACGAGCAGTACTTC. Translation: CASSPRDRGSYEQYF.